The 25 T cell receptor beta chains in this list originate from one sample, sequenced in a study of beta chain features in type 1 diabetes. The authors reverse transcribed all of the isolated RNA, so sequencing captured expressed TCRB transcripts. Here immunoSEQ multiplex PCR was the method, and the copy in TCRdb shows in-frame clones only, minus some. The table has about 230,000 clones, 9.6% seen once; the top ten hold about 0.037%. What was sequenced was naive CD4+ T cells from blood. The receptors were sampled from a woman aged 18-29 years in good health.

The gene calls are TRBV6-6 and TRBJ2-1; possibly TRBD1 for D (6 bases). Per germline, CDR1 MNHNY and CDR2 SVGAGI (reference sequence). The CDR3 runs 15 residues. The germline V and J ends were trimmed by 2 bases and 7 bases, with 15 bases remaining between them. The CDR3 coding sequence is TGTGCCAGCAGTTACGCCAGGGGTGGAGAAAATGAGCAGTTCTTC. This sequence encodes CASSYARGGENEQFF.

A few counts support this clone. This chain connects TRBV19 to TRBJ2-5, with D maybe TRBD2 (5 bases). CDR3 length: 14 amino acids. Trimming left V 3 bases short and J 5 bases short, with 13 bases between. The germline V gene encodes CDR1 LNHDA and CDR2 SQIVND (reference sequence). DNA of the CDR3: TGTGCCAGTAGTATTCGCCCGCCGGGGGAGACCCAGTACTTC. This translates into CASSIRPPGETQYF.

A word on this clone: Other DNA sequences from this sample encode an identical CDR3 as well. This sequence joins TRBV6-5 and TRBJ2-7, with D possibly TRBD2 on 5 matching bases. Trimming stripped 0 bases from V and 3 bases from J, with 9 bases between. Germline CDR1 reads MNHEY; CDR2 reads SVGAGI. CDR3 length: 14 residues. The CDR3 coding sequence is TGTGCCAGCAGTTACTCGACGGGGAACTACGAGCAGTACTTC. This sequence encodes CASSYSTGNYEQYF.

This clone appeared a few times. The gene calls are TRBV27 and TRBJ1-6; D gene uncertain. Germline CDR1 and CDR2: MNHEY and SMNVEV (reference sequence). The V and J ends lost 3 bases and 8 bases respectively, with 8 bases between them. CDR3 length: 13 amino acids. As DNA, the CDR3 is TGTGCCAGCAGTTTCGCCCCGGATTCACCCCTCCACTTT. It specifies CASSFAPDSPLHF.

The rearrangement joins TRBV5-1 to TRBJ1-2; TRBD1 might be the D (6 bases). The V gene's germline CDR1 is SGHRS and CDR2 YFSETQ. V lost 2 bases to trimming and J lost 8 bases, with 13 bases between them. The CDR3 runs 13 residues. Here the CDR3 DNA reads TGCGCCAGCAGCTTACAACAGGGAAACGGCTACACCTTC. Its protein product is CASSLQQGNGYTF.

The sample holds a few counts of this clone. This sequence joins TRBV9 and TRBJ2-6, with 7 bases matching TRBD1. CDR3 length equals 18 residues. CDR1 is SGDLS and CDR2 is YYNGEE in the germline V gene. With 0 bases clipped from V and 3 bases from J, the junction kept 9 bases outside the gene matches. As DNA, the CDR3 is TGTGCCAGCAGCGTAGTGGGACAGTCTTTTGGTGGGGCCAACGTCCTGACTTTC. Translated, it gives CASSVVGQSFGGANVLTF.

The chain couples TRBV9 to TRBJ2-3, with TRBD1 matching 7 bases. The V gene end was trimmed by 6 bases and the J gene end by 8 bases; junction bases not matched to a gene: 12. The CDR3 length is 14 residues. Germline V CDR1 and CDR2: SGDLS, YYNGEE. The CDR3: CASTRRTGPGTQYF. The CDR3 DNA reads as TGTGCCAGCACTAGAAGGACAGGTCCAGGTACGCAGTATTTT.

In its sample, this clone was seen a few times. The genes are TRBV14 and TRBJ1-1; D remains unclear. Germline-derived CDR1 and CDR2 are SGHDN and FVKESK. The CDR3 has 13 residues. Trimming shortened V by 0 bases and J by 1 base, and 3 bases separated the two germline ends. CDR3 sequence (DNA): TGTGCCAGCAGCCAAGAGAGGAACACTGAAGCTTTCTTT. Encoded protein: CASSQERNTEAFF.

This clone was seen more than once but under ten times. J is TRBJ1-4 and V is TRBV30; D uncertain. This CDR3 is 14 amino acids long. Germline V lookup: CDR1 GTSNPN, CDR2 SVGIG (reference sequence). Trimming took off 7 bases at V and 0 bases at J, with 12 bases between the two ends. CDR3 bases: TGTGCCTTCGATGATACAACAACTAATGAAAAACTGTTTTTT. It is translated as CAFDDTTTNEKLFF.

This clone was seen a few times. The V gene is TRBV2, the J gene TRBJ1-4, with a tentative D call TRBD1 (6 bases). This CDR3 is 15 amino acids long. V was pared by 6 bases and J by 2 bases, with 13 bases between. Per germline, CDR1 SNHLY and CDR2 FYNNEI. This CDR3 reads CASRDWTETNEKLFF. CDR3 sequence (DNA): TGTGCCAGCAGGGACTGGACAGAGACTAATGAAAAACTGTTTTTT. Full variable domain (outside the CDR3, taken from reference TRBV2 and TRBJ1-4): EPEVTQTPSHQVTQMGQEVILRCVPISNHLYFYWYRQILGQKVEFLVSFYNNEISEKSEIFDDQFSVERPDGSNFTLKIRSTKLEDSAMYFCASRDWTETNEKLFFGSGTQLSVL.

This clone was observed a handful of times. V and J are TRBV7-9 and TRBJ1-5; D is unclear. Trimming took 5 bases from V and 0 from J, leaving 8 bases between them. Germline lookup yields CDR1 SEHNR and CDR2 FQNEAQ (reference sequence). This CDR3 is built from 14 residues. CDR3 loop: CASSSRHSNQPQHF. The CDR3 nucleotides are TGTGCCAGCAGCAGCCGCCATAGCAATCAGCCCCAGCATTTT.

This clone has only a few counts. The chain joins TRBV27 to TRBJ2-5, with TRBD2 identical over 7 bases. The V gene end was trimmed by 4 bases and the J gene end by 9 bases; junction bases not matched to a gene: 14. The CDR3 totals 15 residues. Germline V CDR1 and CDR2: MNHEY, SMNVEV (reference sequence). CDR3 sequence reads: CASSSLAVGGRAQYF. CDR3 bases: TGTGCCAGCAGTTCCCTAGCCGTGGGAGGGCGAGCCCAGTACTTC.

The chain recombines TRBV15 with TRBJ1-1, with D unclear. V was shortened by 0 bases and J by 8 bases, with 10 bases between the two germline ends. The CDR3 runs to 13 residues. The germline V gene has CDR1 LNHNV and CDR2 YYDKDF (reference sequence). CDR3 bases: TGTGCCACCAGCAGAGATCGTGGGGAGGAAGCTTTCTTT. It codes for CATSRDRGEEAFF.

The sample holds a few counts of this clone. The rearrangement joins TRBV2 to TRBJ1-1, with D possibly matching TRBD1 (5 bases). The CDR3 covers 15 residues. The V gene lost 5 bases and the J gene lost 4 bases, with 17 bases spanning the gap. Per the germline V gene, CDR1 is SNHLY and CDR2 is FYNNEI. CDR3 nucleotide sequence: TGTGCCAGCAGTACATCGGGGGGGAGAAGCACTGAAGCTTTCTTT. Amino acids: CASSTSGGRSTEAFF.

This clone was recorded a few times. This chain links TRBV19 with TRBJ2-7; no firm D call. Per the germline V gene, CDR1 is LNHDA and CDR2 is SQIVND (reference sequence). The CDR3 length is 14 residues. Trimming took off 3 bases at V and 5 bases at J, with 14 bases between the two ends. For the CDR3, the DNA is TGTGCCAGTAGTATTGGCAGATTAACCCACGAGCAGTACTTC. Translated, it gives CASSIGRLTHEQYF.

A few counts support this clone. The genes are TRBV10-1 and TRBJ2-1; 8 bases agree with TRBD2. Germline CDR1 WNHNN, CDR2 SYGVQD (reference sequence). The CDR3 runs 14 residues. The J segment lost 2 bases and the V segment lost 7 bases, leaving 4 bases of the junction unmatched. The CDR3 here is CASNPGGPYNEQFF. In nucleotides, the CDR3 is TGCGCCAGCAATCCGGGAGGGCCCTACAATGAGCAGTTCTTC.

The gene calls are TRBV18 and TRBJ2-5; tentatively, D is TRBD1 (6 bases). Germline-derived CDR1 and CDR2 are KGHSH and LQKENI. CDR3 length: 15 residues. V lost 1 base to trimming and J lost 4 bases, with 13 bases between them. Here the CDR3 reads CASSPQWRQAETQYF. CDR3 nucleotide sequence: TGTGCCAGCTCACCACAGTGGAGACAGGCAGAGACCCAGTACTTC.

There are a few counts of this clone. This chain joins TRBV9 and TRBJ1-3; no reliable D call. The V gene's germline CDR1 is SGDLS and CDR2 YYNGEE. This CDR3 is built from 14 residues. Trimming pared 2 bases from V and 1 base from J, leaving 7 bases between. CDR3 sequence: CASSVEGSGNTIYF. The CDR3 DNA sequence: TGTGCCAGCAGCGTTGAGGGATCTGGAAACACCATATATTTT.

V usage is TRBV10-3 and J usage is TRBJ2-3; a possible D gene is TRBD1 (5 bases). The CDR3 contains 15 residues. CDR1 is ENHRY, CDR2 SYGVKD, per germline. The V end lost 6 bases, the J end lost 2 bases, and 15 bases lay between the germline ends. The CDR3 DNA reads as TGTGCCATCAGGGGGCAAGGGGTTTCCACAGATACGCAGTATTTT. Translation: CAIRGQGVSTDTQYF.

This clone occurred a few times. The chain uses TRBV5-4 and TRBJ2-7; tentative D call: TRBD1 (5 bases). The CDR3 is 15 residues long. The V and J ends lost 1 base and 0 bases respectively, with 11 bases between them. Germline V CDR1 and CDR2: SGHNT, YYREEE (reference sequence). The DNA of the CDR3 is TGTGCCAGCAGCTTGATGGGTGGGGCCTCCTACGAGCAGTACTTC. This encodes CASSLMGGASYEQYF.

This chain connects TRBV30 to TRBJ1-1; no clear D. This CDR3 contains 12 residues. V was cut by 4 bases and J by 0 bases, with 6 bases left in between. Germline assignment: CDR1 GTSNPN and CDR2 SVGIG (reference sequence). The CDR3 here is CAWTVMNTEAFF. The CDR3 DNA reads TGTGCCTGGACAGTTATGAACACTGAAGCTTTCTTT.

This clone was counted between two and nine times. This chain uses TRBV14 with TRBJ2-2, with TRBD1 identical over 9 bases. Germline-derived CDR1 and CDR2 are SGHDN and FVKESK. The CDR3 is 17 amino acids. V was clipped by 4 bases and J by 7 bases; unmatched bases: 13. CDR3 loop: CASSLARRDRVNGELFF. The CDR3 nucleotides are TGTGCCAGCAGCCTCGCAAGGCGGGACAGGGTGAACGGGGAGCTGTTTTTT.

This clone was observed a handful of times. The DNA for the CDR3 is TGTGCCAGCACTCAGGTAGCGGGAGTTATCTACGAGCAGTACTTC. Amino acid sequence: CASTQVAGVIYEQYF. The chain combines TRBV7-2 with TRBJ2-7; 9 bases line up with TRBD2. In germline, CDR1 is SGHTA, CDR2 FQGNSA. CDR3 length: 15 amino acids. After removal of 7 bases from V and 3 bases from J, the junction contained 10 bases not matched to a gene. Based on the CDR3 plus reference TRBV7-2 and TRBJ2-7, the full variable domain is GAGVSQSPSNKVTEKGKDVELRCDPISGHTALYWYRQSLGQGLEFLIYFQGNSAPDKSGLPSDRFSAERTGGSVSTLTIQRTQQEDSAVYLCASTQVAGVIYEQYFGPGTRLTVT.

This chain links TRBV4-2 with TRBJ1-4, with TRBD1 identical over 11 bases. The ends lost 4 bases at V and 8 bases at J; junction bases unmatched: 3. The length of the CDR3 is 14 residues. Germline CDR1 and CDR2: LGHNA and YNFKEQ. The CDR3 nucleotides read TGTGCCAGCAGCCTCGGACAGGGGGCGGAAAAACTGTTTTTT. Protein product: CASSLGQGAEKLFF.

The V gene is TRBV5-1, the J gene TRBJ1-5, with TRBD1 matching 10 bases. The CDR3 spans 15 residues. Germline lookup yields CDR1 SGHRS and CDR2 YFSETQ. The trim removed 2 bases at V and 6 bases at J, leaving 5 bases unmatched. CDR3: CASSLRTGGGQPQHF. The CDR3 coding sequence is TGCGCCAGCAGCTTACGGACAGGGGGTGGTCAGCCCCAGCATTTT.